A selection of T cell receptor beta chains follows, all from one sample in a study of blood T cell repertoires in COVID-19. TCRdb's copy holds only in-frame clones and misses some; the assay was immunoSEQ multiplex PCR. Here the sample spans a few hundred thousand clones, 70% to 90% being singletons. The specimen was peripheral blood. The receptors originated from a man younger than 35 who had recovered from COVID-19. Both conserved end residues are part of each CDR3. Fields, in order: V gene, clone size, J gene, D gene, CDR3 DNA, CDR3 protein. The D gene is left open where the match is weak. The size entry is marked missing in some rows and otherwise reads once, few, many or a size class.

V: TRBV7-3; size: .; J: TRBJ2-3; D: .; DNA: TGTGCCAGCAGCGCCGATCGCGGCACAGATACGCAGTATTTT; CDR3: CASSADRGTDTQYF
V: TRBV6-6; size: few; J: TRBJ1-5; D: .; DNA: TGTGCCAGCGGCAGGGGAGTGGGGCCCCAGCATTTT; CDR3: CASGRGVGPQHF
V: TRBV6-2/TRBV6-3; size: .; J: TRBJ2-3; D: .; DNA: TGTGCCAGCAGTTACTCGAGAGGGGGAACAGATACGCAGTATTTT; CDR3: CASSYSRGGTDTQYF
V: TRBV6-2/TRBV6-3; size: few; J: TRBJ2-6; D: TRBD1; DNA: TGTGCCAGCAGTTATAATGGACAGGGATCCTCTGGGGCCAACGTCCTGACTTTC; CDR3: CASSYNGQGSSGANVLTF
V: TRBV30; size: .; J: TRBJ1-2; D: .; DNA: TGTGCCTGGAGTTCGGGGGGCGGCTACACCTTC; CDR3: CAWSSGGGYTF
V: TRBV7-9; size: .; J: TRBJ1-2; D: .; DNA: TGTGCCAGCAGCTTTGGGCCAGGGAGGTTTTATGGCTACACCTTC; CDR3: CASSFGPGRFYGYTF
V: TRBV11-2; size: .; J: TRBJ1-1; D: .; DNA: TGTGCCAGCAGCTTAGTGTTCAGTAACACTGAAGCTTTCTTT; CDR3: CASSLVFSNTEAFF
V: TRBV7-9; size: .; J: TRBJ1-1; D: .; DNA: TGTGCCAGCAGTCCTGCGGCGGGGATTGAAGCTTTCTTT; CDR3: CASSPAAGIEAFF
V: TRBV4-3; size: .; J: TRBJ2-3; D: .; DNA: TGCGCCAGCAGCCAAGACGCTAACCAGGGTACGCAGTATTTT; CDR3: CASSQDANQGTQYF
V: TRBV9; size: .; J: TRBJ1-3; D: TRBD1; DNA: TGTGCCAGCAGCGTGACAGGGAGGCCTGCTCACTCTTTTTCTGGAAACACCATATATTTT; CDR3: CASSVTGRPAHSFSGNTIYF
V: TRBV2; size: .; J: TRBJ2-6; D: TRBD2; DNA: TGTGCCAGCAGTCGAATAGCGGGGGGAGTTGGGGCCAACGTCCTGACTTTC; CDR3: CASSRIAGGVGANVLTF
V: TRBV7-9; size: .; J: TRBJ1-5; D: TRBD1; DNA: TGTGCCAGCAGCTCGGGACAGGGGAATCAACCCCAGCATTTT; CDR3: CASSSGQGNQPQHF
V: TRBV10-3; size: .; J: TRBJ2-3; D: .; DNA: TGTGCCATCAGTGAGTTGGGCGCAGATACGCAGTATTTT; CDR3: CAISELGADTQYF
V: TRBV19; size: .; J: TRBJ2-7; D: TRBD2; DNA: TGTGCCAGTAGTAGTTTCGGGAGGCTCAACGAGCAGTACTTC; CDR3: CASSSFGRLNEQYF
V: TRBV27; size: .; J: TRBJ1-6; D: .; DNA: TGTGCCAGCAGTTTATTTGGCAGTTATAATTCACCCCTCCACTTT; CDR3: CASSLFGSYNSPLHF
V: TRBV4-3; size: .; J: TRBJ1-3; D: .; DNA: TGCGCCAGCAGCCAAGGAACGGGGGAATCTGGAAACACCATATATTTT; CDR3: CASSQGTGESGNTIYF
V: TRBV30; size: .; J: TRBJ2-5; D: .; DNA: TGTGCCTGGGCGTGGGGCAGAGAGACCCAGTACTTC; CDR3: CAWAWGRETQYF
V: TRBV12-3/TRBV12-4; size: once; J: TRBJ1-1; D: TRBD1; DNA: TGTGCCAGCAATATCAGACAGGGGGCTGAAGCTTTCTTT; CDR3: CASNIRQGAEAFF
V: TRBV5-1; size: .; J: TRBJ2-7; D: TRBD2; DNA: TGCGCCAGCAGCTTGATAGCGGGAGGGCCGGGAGAGCAGTACTTC; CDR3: CASSLIAGGPGEQYF
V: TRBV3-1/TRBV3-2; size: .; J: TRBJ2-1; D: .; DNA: TGTGCCAGCAGCCACCCCGTCTACAATGAGCAGTTCTTC; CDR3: CASSHPVYNEQFF
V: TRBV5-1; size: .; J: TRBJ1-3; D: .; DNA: TGCGCCAGCAGCTTGGCGGACACACCTGGAAACACCATATATTTT; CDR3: CASSLADTPGNTIYF
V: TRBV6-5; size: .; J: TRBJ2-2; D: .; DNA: TGTGCCAGCAGTTCCCAGACCGGGGAGCTGTTTTTT; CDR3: CASSSQTGELFF
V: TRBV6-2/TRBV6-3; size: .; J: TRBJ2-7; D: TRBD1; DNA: TGTGCCAGCAGTTCCCCAGCCAGGGGGTCCTACGAGCAGTACTTC; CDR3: CASSSPARGSYEQYF
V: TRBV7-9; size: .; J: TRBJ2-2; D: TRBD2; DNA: TGTGCCAGCAGCTTACGGGGGGTGAACACCGGGGAGCTGTTTTTT; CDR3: CASSLRGVNTGELFF
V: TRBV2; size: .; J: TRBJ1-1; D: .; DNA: TGTGCCAGCAGTGAATTAGGGGAAACTGAAGCTTTCTTT; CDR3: CASSELGETEAFF
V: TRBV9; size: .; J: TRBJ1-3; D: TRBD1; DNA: TGTGCCAGCAGCCGACACGGAGGGACAGGGGGCGGTCCTGGAAACACCATATATTTT; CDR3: CASSRHGGTGGGPGNTIYF